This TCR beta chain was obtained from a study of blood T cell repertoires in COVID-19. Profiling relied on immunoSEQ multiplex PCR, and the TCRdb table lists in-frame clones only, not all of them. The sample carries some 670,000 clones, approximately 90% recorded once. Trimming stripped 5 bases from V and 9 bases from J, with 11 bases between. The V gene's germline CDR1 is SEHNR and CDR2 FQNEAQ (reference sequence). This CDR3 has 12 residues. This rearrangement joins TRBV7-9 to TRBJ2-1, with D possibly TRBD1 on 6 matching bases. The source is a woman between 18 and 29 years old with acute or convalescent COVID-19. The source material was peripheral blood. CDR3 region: CASSPGQPEQFF. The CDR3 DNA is TGTGCCAGCAGCCCCGGACAGCCTGAGCAGTTCTTC.